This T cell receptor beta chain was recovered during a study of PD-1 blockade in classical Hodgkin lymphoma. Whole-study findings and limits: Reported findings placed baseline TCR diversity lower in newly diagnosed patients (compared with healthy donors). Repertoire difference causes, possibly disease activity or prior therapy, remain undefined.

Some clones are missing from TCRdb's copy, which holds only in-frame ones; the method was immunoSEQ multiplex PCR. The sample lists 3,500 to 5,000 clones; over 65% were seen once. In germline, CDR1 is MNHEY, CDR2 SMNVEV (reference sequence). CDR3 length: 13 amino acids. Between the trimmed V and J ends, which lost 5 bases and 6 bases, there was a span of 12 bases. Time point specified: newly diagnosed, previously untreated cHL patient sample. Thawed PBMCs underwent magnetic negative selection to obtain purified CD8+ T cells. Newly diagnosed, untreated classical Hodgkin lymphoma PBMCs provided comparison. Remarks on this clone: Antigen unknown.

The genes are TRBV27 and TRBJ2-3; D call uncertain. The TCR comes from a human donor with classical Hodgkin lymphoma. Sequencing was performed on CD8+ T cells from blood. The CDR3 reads CASSIWWWDTQYF. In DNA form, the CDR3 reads TGTGCCAGCAGTATCTGGTGGTGGGATACGCAGTATTTT.